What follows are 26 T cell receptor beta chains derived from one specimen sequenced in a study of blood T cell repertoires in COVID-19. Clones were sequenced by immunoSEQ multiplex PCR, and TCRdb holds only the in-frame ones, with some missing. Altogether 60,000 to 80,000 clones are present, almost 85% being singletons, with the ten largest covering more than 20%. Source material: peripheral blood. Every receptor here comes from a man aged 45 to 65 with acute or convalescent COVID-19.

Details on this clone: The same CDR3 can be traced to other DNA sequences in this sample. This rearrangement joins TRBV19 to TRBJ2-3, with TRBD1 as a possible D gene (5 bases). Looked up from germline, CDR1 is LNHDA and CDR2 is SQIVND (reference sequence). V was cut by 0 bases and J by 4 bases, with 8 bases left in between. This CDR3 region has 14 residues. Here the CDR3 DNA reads TGTGCCAGTAGTATAGATCAGGGCGCAGATACGCAGTATTTT. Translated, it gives CASSIDQGADTQYF.

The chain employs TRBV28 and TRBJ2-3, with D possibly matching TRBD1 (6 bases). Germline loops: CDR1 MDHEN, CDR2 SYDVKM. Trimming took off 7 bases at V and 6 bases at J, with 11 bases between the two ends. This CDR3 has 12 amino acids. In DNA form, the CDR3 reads TGTGCCAGCATGGACAGTTTGGATACGCAGTATTTT. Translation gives CASMDSLDTQYF.

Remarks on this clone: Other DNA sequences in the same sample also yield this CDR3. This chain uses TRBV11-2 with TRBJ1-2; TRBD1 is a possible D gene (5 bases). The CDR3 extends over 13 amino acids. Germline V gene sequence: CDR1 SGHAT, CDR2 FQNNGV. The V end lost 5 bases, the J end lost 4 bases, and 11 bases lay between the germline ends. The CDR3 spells CASSRQGIYGYTF. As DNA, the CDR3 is TGTGCCAGCAGCCGGCAGGGTATCTATGGCTACACCTTC.

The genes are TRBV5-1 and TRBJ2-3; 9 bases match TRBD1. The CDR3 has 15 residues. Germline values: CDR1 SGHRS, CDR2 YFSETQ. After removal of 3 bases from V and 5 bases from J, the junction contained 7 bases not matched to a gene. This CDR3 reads CASSSVPGQGDTQYF. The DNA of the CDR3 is TGCGCCAGCAGCTCCGTCCCGGGACAGGGAGATACGCAGTATTTT.

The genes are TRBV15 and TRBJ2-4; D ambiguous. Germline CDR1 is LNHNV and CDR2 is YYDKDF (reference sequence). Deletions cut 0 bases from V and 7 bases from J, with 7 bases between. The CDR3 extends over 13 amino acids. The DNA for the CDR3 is TGTGCCACCAGCAGAGAAGCGTTGAACATTCAGTACTTC. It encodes CATSREALNIQYF.

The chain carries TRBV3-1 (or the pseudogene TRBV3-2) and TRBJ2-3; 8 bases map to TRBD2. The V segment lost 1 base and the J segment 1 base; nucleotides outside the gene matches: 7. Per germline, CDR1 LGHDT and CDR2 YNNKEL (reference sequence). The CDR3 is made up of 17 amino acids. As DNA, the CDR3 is TGTGCCAGCAGCCAAGGAGCGTCGCGGGGGGGCACAGATACGCAGTATTTT. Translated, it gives CASSQGASRGGTDTQYF.

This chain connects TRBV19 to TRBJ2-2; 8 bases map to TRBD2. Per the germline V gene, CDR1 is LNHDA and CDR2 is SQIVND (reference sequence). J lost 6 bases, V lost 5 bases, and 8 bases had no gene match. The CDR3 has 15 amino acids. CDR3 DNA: TGTGCCAGTAGTTTAAAGACTAGCGTATCCGGGGAGCTGTTTTTT. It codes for CASSLKTSVSGELFF.

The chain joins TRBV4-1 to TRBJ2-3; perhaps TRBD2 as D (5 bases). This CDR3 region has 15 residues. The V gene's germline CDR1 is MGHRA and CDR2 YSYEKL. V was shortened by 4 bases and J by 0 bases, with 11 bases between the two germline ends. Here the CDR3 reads CASSLEGPSTDTQYF. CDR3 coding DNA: TGCGCCAGCAGCCTCGAGGGTCCTAGCACAGATACGCAGTATTTT.

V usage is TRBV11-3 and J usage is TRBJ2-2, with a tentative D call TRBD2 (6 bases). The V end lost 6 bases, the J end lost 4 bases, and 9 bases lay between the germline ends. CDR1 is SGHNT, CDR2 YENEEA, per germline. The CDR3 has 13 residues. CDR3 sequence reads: CASRLGGTGELFF. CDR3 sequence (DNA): TGTGCCAGCAGATTGGGGGGCACCGGGGAGCTGTTTTTT.

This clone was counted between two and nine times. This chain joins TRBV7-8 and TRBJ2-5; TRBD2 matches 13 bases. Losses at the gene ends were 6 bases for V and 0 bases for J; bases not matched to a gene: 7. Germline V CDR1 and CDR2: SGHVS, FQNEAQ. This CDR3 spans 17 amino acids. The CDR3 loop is CASRPGLAGSYQETQYF. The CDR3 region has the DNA TGTGCCAGCAGACCGGGACTAGCGGGGTCGTACCAAGAGACCCAGTACTTC.

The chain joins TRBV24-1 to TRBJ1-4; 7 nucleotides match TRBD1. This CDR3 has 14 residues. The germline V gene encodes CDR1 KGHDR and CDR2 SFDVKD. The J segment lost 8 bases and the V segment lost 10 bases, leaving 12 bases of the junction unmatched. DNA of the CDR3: TGTGCCACGGACCAAGGACAGGTGAGGGAAAAACTGTTTTTT. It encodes CATDQGQVREKLFF.

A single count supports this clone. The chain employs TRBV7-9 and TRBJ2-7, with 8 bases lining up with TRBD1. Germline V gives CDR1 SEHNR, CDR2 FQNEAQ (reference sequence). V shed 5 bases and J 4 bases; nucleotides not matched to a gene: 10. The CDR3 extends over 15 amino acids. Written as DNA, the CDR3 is TGTGCCAGCAGCCTTCCCGGGACAGGAGTTTACGAGCAGTACTTC. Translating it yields CASSLPGTGVYEQYF. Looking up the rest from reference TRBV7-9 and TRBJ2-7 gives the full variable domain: DTGVSQNPRHKITKRGQNVTFRCDPISEHNRLYWYRQTLGQGPEFLTYFQNEAQLEKSRLLSDRFSAERPKGSFSTLEIQRTEQGDSAMYLCASSLPGTGVYEQYFGPGTRLTVT.

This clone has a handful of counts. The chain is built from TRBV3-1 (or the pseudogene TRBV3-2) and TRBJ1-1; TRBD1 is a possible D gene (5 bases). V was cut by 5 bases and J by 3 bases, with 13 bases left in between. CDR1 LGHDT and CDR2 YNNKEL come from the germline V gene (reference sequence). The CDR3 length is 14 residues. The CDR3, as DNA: TGTGCCAGCAGCTCACCTGGGGGGGACACTGAAGCTTTCTTT. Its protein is CASSSPGGDTEAFF.

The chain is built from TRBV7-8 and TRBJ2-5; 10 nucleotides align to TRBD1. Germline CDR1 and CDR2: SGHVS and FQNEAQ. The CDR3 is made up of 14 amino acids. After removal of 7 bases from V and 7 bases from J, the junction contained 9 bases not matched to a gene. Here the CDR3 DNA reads TGTGCCAGCACCCTCGGGACAGGGGAATTGACCCAGTACTTC. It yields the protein CASTLGTGELTQYF.

CDR3 sequence (DNA): TGCGCCAGCAGCTATATGACAGGGGGAACAGATACGCAGTATTTT. This encodes CASSYMTGGTDTQYF. The genes are TRBV5-1 and TRBJ2-3; 9 nucleotides match TRBD1. Per the germline V gene, CDR1 is SGHRS and CDR2 is YFSETQ. J lost 3 bases, V lost 3 bases, and 5 bases had no gene match. The CDR3 consists of 15 residues.

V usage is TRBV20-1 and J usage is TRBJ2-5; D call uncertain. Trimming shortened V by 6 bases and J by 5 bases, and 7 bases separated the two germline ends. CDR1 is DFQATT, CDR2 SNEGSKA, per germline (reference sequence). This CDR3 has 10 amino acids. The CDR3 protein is CSALRETQYF. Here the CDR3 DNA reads TGCAGTGCCCTGCGGGAGACCCAGTACTTC.

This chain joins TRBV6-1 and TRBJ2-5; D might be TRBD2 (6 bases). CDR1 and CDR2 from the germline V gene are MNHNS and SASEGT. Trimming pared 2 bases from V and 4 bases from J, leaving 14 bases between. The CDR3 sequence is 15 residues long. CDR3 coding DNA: TGTGCCAGCAGTGAACAATCCCTAGCGCGAGAGACCCAGTACTTC. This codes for CASSEQSLARETQYF.

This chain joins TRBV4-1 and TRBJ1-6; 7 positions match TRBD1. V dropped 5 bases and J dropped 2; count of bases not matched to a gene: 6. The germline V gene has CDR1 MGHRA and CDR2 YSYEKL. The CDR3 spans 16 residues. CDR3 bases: TGCGCCAGCAGCGAAACAGGGGCTCCCTATAATTCACCCCTCCACTTT. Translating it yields CASSETGAPYNSPLHF.

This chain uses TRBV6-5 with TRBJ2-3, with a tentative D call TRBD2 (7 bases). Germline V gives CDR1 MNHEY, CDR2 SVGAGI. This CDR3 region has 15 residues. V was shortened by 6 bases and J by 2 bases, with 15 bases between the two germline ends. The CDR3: CASRPKGGVTDTQYF. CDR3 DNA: TGTGCCAGCAGGCCCAAAGGGGGGGTCACAGATACGCAGTATTTT.

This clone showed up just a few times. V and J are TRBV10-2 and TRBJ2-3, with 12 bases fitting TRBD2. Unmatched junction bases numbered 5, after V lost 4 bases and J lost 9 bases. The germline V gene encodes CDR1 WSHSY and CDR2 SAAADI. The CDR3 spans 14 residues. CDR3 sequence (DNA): TGCGCCAGCAGTGCCGGGACTAGCGGGCGAACGCAGTATTTT. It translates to CASSAGTSGRTQYF.

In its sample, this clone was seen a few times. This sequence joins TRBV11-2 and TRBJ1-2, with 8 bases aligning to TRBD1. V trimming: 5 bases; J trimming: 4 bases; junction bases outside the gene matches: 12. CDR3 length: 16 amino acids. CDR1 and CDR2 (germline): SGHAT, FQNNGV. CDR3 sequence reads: CASSPQSGQELYGYTF. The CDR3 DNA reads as TGTGCCAGCAGCCCTCAATCGGGACAGGAGCTCTATGGCTACACCTTC.

The CDR3 DNA reads TGTGCCACCAGTGAAACAGGGGAGATAGGGCAGGGGGCCAACGTCCTGACTTTC. This codes for CATSETGEIGQGANVLTF. The rearrangement links TRBV24-1 to TRBJ2-6, with 7 bases lining up with TRBD1. The trim removed 4 bases at V and 4 bases at J, leaving 12 bases unmatched. Germline values: CDR1 KGHDR, CDR2 SFDVKD. The CDR3 runs to 18 residues.

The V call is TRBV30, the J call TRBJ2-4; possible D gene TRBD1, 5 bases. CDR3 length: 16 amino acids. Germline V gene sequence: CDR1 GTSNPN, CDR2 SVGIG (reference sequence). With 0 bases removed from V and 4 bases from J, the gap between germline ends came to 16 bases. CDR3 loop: CAWSVLFTGIKNIQYF. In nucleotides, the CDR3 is TGTGCCTGGAGTGTCTTATTTACAGGCATAAAAAACATTCAGTACTTC. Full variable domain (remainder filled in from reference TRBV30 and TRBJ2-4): SQTIHQWPATLVQPVGSPLSLECTVEGTSNPNLYWYRQAAGRGLQLLFYSVGIGQISSEVPQNLSASRPQDRQFILSSKKLLLSDSGFYLCAWSVLFTGIKNIQYFGAGTRLSVL.

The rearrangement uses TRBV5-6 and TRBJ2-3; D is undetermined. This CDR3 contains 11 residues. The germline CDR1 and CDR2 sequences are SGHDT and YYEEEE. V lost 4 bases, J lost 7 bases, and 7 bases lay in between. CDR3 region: CASSIKYTQYF. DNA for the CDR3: TGTGCCAGCAGCATCAAATATACGCAGTATTTT.

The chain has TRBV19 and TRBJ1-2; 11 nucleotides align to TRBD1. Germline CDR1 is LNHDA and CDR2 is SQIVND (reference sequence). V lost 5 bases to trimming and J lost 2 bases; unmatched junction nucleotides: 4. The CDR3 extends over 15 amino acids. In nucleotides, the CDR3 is TGTGCCAGTAGTCAAAGGACAGGGGGCAACTATGGCTACACCTTC. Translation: CASSQRTGGNYGYTF.

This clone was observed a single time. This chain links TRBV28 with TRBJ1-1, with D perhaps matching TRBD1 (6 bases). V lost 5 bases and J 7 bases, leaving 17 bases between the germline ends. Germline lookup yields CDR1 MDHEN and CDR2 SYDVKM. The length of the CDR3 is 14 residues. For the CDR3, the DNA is TGTGCCAGCAGTATACAGGGTAGGAGCGGTGAAGCTTTCTTT. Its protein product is CASSIQGRSGEAFF.